This T cell receptor (beta chain) appears in the sequencing data of a study of T cells in Graves' hyperthyroidism and ophthalmopathy. Thyroid ultrasound, orbital computed tomography, clinical symptoms, and serum thyroxine and TRAb underpinned diagnoses. A remark on this clonotype: Its antigen is not known.

Researchers amplified the TCR beta CDR3 regions from RNA transcripts. HTBI primers were used for first-round RT-PCR of the TCR CDR3. MiXCR, run by TCRdb on the multiplex PCR reads, gives a single entry per CDR3 protein. The repertoire has around 700,000 distinct CDR3 sequences, around 19% of them found once; the top ten carry 15% to 20%. With 4 bases removed from V and 7 bases from J, the gap between germline ends came to 8 bases. Germline CDR1 and CDR2: SQVTM and ANQGSEA. This CDR3 contains 11 residues. Findings and caveats of the study: Blood also showed most of the thyroid clonotypes that were expanded above 0.001.

This clonotype originated in a woman in her 50s with Graves' hyperthyroidism that later progressed to Graves' ophthalmopathy. Sequenced input: blood. The rearrangement links TRBV29-1 to TRBJ2-1; D not certain. The DNA for the CDR3 is TGCAGCGTTGGGGTTAGTAATGAGCAGTTCTTC. It translates to CSVGVSNEQFF.